This entry is about one T cell receptor (beta chain). Antigen specificity is unknown. The CDR3 totals 15 residues. Per the germline V gene, CDR1 is SGHVS and CDR2 is FNYEAQ. Trimming took off 6 bases at V and 7 bases at J, with 18 bases between the two ends. The PCR had 60 Vbeta and 13 Jbeta primers. Repertoires were generated with immunoSEQ multiplex PCR, while TCRdb's copy carries only in-frame clones and drops some. The table records hundreds of thousands of clones, 85% of them present only once. The data originate from a study of cytomegalovirus exposure and HLA in healthy donors. The study, taken as a whole, reports: Donors belonging to an Asian-associated ancestry cluster reportedly showed fewer N-insertions in productive TCRs than the approximately 680-donor mean, according to what a later analysis found. Previously analyzed data showed that most TCR beta V segments were productive at a frequency of about 90% or about 30%.

This TCR was recovered from a girl aged 2-9 years in good health and CMV-seronegative. Input material: PBMCs. The gene calls are TRBV7-6 and TRBJ2-2, with D uncertain. The CDR3 DNA follows: TGTGCCAGCAGACCACGTGAGGAAAGTGGCGGGGAGCTGTTTTTT. Its protein product is CASRPREESGGELFF.